Below, one T cell receptor beta chain is given with its context. The antigen is undetermined. Germline lookup yields CDR1 SGHTA and CDR2 FQGNSA. CDR3 length equals 14 residues. Trimming took off 1 base at V and 2 bases at J, with 7 bases between the two ends. The authors obtained roughly 1.8 micrograms of genomic DNA from cryopreserved PBMCs for TCR beta libraries. Method: immunoSEQ multiplex PCR; TCRdb's copy keeps in-frame clones and lacks some. Among approximately 330,000 clones listed, around four fifths were seen once. These data belong to a study of cytotoxic CD8 clonotypes in ibrutinib-treated CLL. Points from the study as a whole: Relative to age-matched healthy donors, clonality at baseline was higher, and it tracked circulating CD8+ T-cell counts. Patients with sustained remission and those progressing were sampled at differing times. Clonality, elevated at ibrutinib response, dropped back toward baseline at progression.

This sequence joins TRBV7-2 and TRBJ2-3; D not resolved. The material sequenced was PBMCs, taken before ibrutinib treatment. The clonotype originates from a human donor with chronic lymphocytic leukemia. This CDR3 is CASSLVIATDTQYF. In DNA, the CDR3 is TGTGCCAGCAGCTTAGTAATAGCCACAGATACGCAGTATTTT.